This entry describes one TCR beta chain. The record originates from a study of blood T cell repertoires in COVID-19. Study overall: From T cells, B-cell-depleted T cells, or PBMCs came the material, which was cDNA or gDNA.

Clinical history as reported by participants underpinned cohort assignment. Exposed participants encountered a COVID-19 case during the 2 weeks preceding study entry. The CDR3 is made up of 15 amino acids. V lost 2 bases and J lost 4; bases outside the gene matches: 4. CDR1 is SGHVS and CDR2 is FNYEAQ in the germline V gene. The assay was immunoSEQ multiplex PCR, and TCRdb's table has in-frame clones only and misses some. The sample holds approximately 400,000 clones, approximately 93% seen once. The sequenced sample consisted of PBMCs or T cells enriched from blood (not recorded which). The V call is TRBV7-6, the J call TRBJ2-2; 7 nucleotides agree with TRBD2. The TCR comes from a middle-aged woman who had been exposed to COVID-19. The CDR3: CASSLSGGFTGELFF. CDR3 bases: TGTGCCAGCAGCTTATCCGGGGGGTTCACCGGGGAGCTGTTTTTT. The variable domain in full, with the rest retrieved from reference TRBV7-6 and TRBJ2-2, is GAGVSQSPRYKVTKRGQDVALRCDPISGHVSLYWYRQALGQGPEFLTYFNYEAQQDKSGLPNDRFSAERPEGSISTLTIQRTEQRDSAMYRCASSLSGGFTGELFFGEGSRLTVL.